This T cell receptor beta chain originates from a study of cytomegalovirus exposure and HLA in healthy donors. Study-level findings and limits: TCR beta sequences reportedly predicted most subjects' HLA-A and HLA-B alleles accurately. The classifier reportedly diagnosed cytomegalovirus status with high specificity and sensitivity. Evidence from a later analysis indicated that most CMV-associated TCR beta chains looked HLA-restricted.

Germline-derived CDR1 and CDR2 are SGHRS and YFSETQ. Trimming removed 0 bases from V and 3 bases from J; junction bases left unmatched: 1. This CDR3 contains 15 residues. As regards this clone: The antigen is unknown.

Use of 60 Vbeta and 13 Jbeta primers characterized the PCR. TCRdb keeps only in-frame clones here, not all; method: immunoSEQ multiplex PCR. The sample consists of 280,000 or so clones, 70% to 90% of them appearing once. V usage is TRBV5-1 and J usage is TRBJ1-4, with 8 bases matching TRBD1. The sequenced sample consisted of PBMCs. The receptor's source is a woman aged 18-29 years in good health and CMV-seronegative. CDR3 sequence reads: CASSLVTGANEKLFF. The CDR3 bases are TGCGCCAGCAGCTTGGTGACAGGGGCTAATGAAAAACTGTTTTTT.